This T cell receptor (beta chain) came from a study of blood T cell repertoires in COVID-19. The assay was immunoSEQ multiplex PCR, and TCRdb's table has in-frame clones only and misses some. The table lists about 250,000 clones, roughly 86% of them singletons. Trimming removed 6 bases from V and 2 bases from J, with 8 bases in between. CDR1 is MNHNY, CDR2 SVGAGI, per germline (reference sequence). This CDR3 region has 12 residues. The genes are TRBV6-6 and TRBJ2-7; D is unclear. The TCR sequence derives from a woman between 55 and 75 years old who had recovered from COVID-19. The material sequenced was peripheral blood. CDR3 nucleotide sequence: TGTGCCAGCAGAGATATAGCCTACGAGCAGTACTTC. This sequence encodes CASRDIAYEQYF.